The source of this TCR beta chain is a study of T-cell memory formation after mild COVID-19. Study-level information: TCR clustering was largely donor specific.

Via MiXCR, TCRdb re-called the 5' RACE reads, giving one row per CDR3 protein. The sample holds approximately 250,000 distinct CDR3 sequences, 15% to 20% seen once. This clonotype was observed at least ten times. Trimming cost V 1 base and J 3 bases, with 4 bases left between them. The CDR3 has 11 residues. CDR1 and CDR2 from the germline V gene are SQVTM and ANQGSEA. The source is a man between 18 and 35 years old who had mild COVID-19 (a few samples of this study predate the infection). Cell type and time point are not known. Source material: PBMCs or a T cell subset sorted from them (not recorded which). The V call is TRBV29-1, the J call TRBJ2-7, with D hard to call. This CDR3 is CSVEAHYEQYF. CDR3 DNA sequence: TGCAGCGTTGAAGCTCACTACGAGCAGTACTTC.